This T cell receptor beta chain derives from a study of shared clonotypes between healthy human individuals. Authors' methods: There were no quality scores in the junction-only immunoSEQ sequences, so filtering differed. Assay used: immunoSEQ multiplex PCR; TCRdb lists only in-frame clones, some missing. The V and J calls and clone size are taken from that table; D and trimming were inferred from the DNA. The repertoire holds hundreds of thousands of clones, with about 78% as singletons. This CDR3 has 13 amino acids. Germline CDR1 and CDR2: SGHTA and FQGTGA. Deletions cut 5 bases from V and 5 bases from J, with 13 bases between.

The sequencing sample was made of memory CD4+ T cells sorted from blood. The subset here: CD45RA-negative fraction. The origin of this receptor is a woman in her twenties or thirties in good health. The rearrangement joins TRBV7-3 to TRBJ2-7; tentatively, D is TRBD2 (6 bases). CDR3: CASSRGLTDEQYF. The CDR3 DNA reads TGTGCCAGCAGCCGGGGACTGACTGACGAGCAGTACTTC.